The entry that follows covers one T cell receptor (beta chain) sequence. Its antigen is not yet known. Per-nucleotide qualities are absent, and no much larger clonotype sits a single base away. These data come from a study of cytomegalovirus exposure and HLA in healthy donors (dated by TCRdb to 2016 to 2017). Looking at the study overall: An earlier analysis of roughly 630 of the donors reported more than 250 Gb of sequence data and 117 million unique TCR beta sequences from about 200 million T cells. An early release covering roughly 640 HLA-typed donors comprised about 300 gigabases of sequencing data and around 86 million unique TCR sequences. The genetic ancestry cluster associated with self-reported Caucasian donors included over 80% of the roughly 390 genotyped donors. The aim of the study was to test whether cataloging public T cell receptors could identify signatures of past pathogen exposure. The study profiled the T cell repertoires of under 850 subjects by immunosequencing and related them to cytomegalovirus serostatus. A separate validation cohort of roughly 120 different subjects was used in addition to the roughly 620-subject first cohort. High-throughput TCR immunosequencing, statistical association of individual TCRs with disease status, and machine learning were combined to predict cytomegalovirus infection status. A later analysis re-examined previously published TCR beta repertoires from 600 to 700 donors and added high-resolution HLA genotyping to investigate patterns of TCR occurrence. The later analysis used no new phenotypic data to find candidate immune exposures, relying instead on TCR beta sequences and their occurrence across donors. To decide whether each TCR beta V gene segment behaved as functional or pseudogenic, an earlier analysis of 587 of the donors relied on high-throughput TCR beta sequencing. Alongside the repertoire data, information on donor age, sex, ethnicity and CMV serostatus was compiled. In a later genetic analysis, genome-wide SNP genotypes for about three fifths of the 666 donors were used, and that subset was treated as a discovery cohort. All discovery cohort repertoires had been generated using a single sequencing platform. HLA typing covered class I and class II loci at four-digit resolution. The number of typed donors differed by locus: roughly 620-640 for A, B, C, DRB1 and DQB1; approximately 520 for DQA1; some 610 for DPA1; and approximately 450 for DPB1. Four or five DR-DQ haplotypes were handled as single units for association and clustering because linkage in the cohort was strong. Among 398 genotyped donors of the cohort, an average of approximately 250,000 unique TCR beta nucleotide sequences were sequenced per donor, around 20% of them non-productive.

Overall study outcomes, separate from this receptor: A further reported finding was that TCR beta sequences accurately predicted the HLA-A and HLA-B alleles for most subjects in the first cohort. It was suggested by the authors that the approach could potentially be generalized to other disease states and immunological phenotypes. Across donors, most TCR sequences were observed very rarely, whereas some public TCRs were present in many individuals. Linkage disequilibrium might explain the correlated functional status among segregating V segments, but an unknown experimental factor could not be ruled out. In the study, 164 TCR beta chains were listed as associated with cytomegalovirus. The cohort was sequenced for TCR beta chains only, and without alpha or paired-chain data the features that could be detected were limited. Because counts were too low, 15 or so rarely observed V segments, including chromosome 9 orphons, were excluded from the earlier analysis of 587 of the donors. In a later analysis, HLA-associated TCR beta chains showed more clonal expansion and lower generation probabilities than non-associated chains that were equally common. Because HLA typing was missing for some donors at each locus, association tests included only the typed subset. The classifier was reported to diagnose cytomegalovirus status with high specificity and sensitivity in both the original cohort and the validation cohort. Roughly uniform sequencing depth across donors was assumed in presence/absence analyses, although this assumption may not hold. A few of the identified cytomegalovirus-associated TCR beta chains were confirmed in vitro to be specific for cytomegalovirus antigens. Broadly in line with IMGT annotations, most TCR beta V segments showed up in productive rearrangements about 87% or about 30% of the time in an earlier analysis of about 500 of the donors. A group of highly shared sequence variants was considered likely to be a technical artifact of the sequencing pipeline. In a later analysis, the rate of TCR association differed among HLA loci, with DRB1 alleles having the most associated TCRs and HLA-C alleles having the fewest. According to a later analysis, parvovirus B19, influenza, CMV and Epstein-Barr virus appeared linked to several top co-occurrence clusters. Specific HLA alleles were associated with over 15,000 TCR beta sequences at a false discovery rate of 0.05 in a later analysis. When HLA alleles, especially DR and DQ, strongly co-occurred, attributing TCR associations to individual alleles was difficult. Compared with the approximately 600-donor mean, donors in an Asian-associated ancestry cluster had fewer N-insertions in productive TCRs, according to a later genetic analysis. A later analysis found that most CMV-associated TCR beta chains appeared HLA-restricted, with HLA associations seemingly driven largely by CMV exposure. The only immune exposure information available for the cohort was CMV serostatus. V-gene and J-gene trimming of TCR beta chains was associated with a missense DCLRE1C variant in a later genetic analysis, and the association was replicated in an independent cohort.

The library was obtained by the immunoSEQ multiplex PCR assay. A mixture of 60 forward primers for TCR Vbeta segments and 13 reverse primers for TCR Jbeta segments was used in the multiplex PCR. The CDR3 region of rearranged TCR beta genes was amplified from genomic DNA by a multiplex PCR assay. On the Illumina HiSeq System, the amplified TCR beta libraries were sequenced as 87-base-pair reads. The authors processed their data as follows. A later analysis tallied approximately 87 million unique TCR beta chains across the 666 repertoires, and around 9.9 million of those chains were shared by two or more donors. To remove PCR and sequencing errors, raw reads were error-corrected and collapsed into unique sequences using a nearest-neighbor algorithm that merged closely related sequences. To assign V, D and J gene segments, CDR3 sequences were aligned to IMGT reference sequences. Each retained sequence needed at least a six-nucleotide match to both a V gene segment and a J gene segment. Rearrangements were called productive when the CDR3 lacked stop codons and stayed in frame with V and J; all others were non-productive. Following IMGT convention, CDR3 was defined as the stretch from the second conserved V-encoded cysteine to the conserved J-encoded phenylalanine. The earlier analysis of 500 to 600 of the donors excluded sequences that lacked an unambiguous match to a single V gene segment. An earlier analysis of a few hundred of the donors called V segments functional above 56.7% productive rearrangements and segregating when the between-donor standard deviation exceeded 5%. To diagnose cytomegalovirus status from the catalog of TCR beta chain sequences, a statistical classification framework was built. A later analysis assigned V and J genes by comparing TCR nucleotide sequences with IMGT/GENE-DB human TR gene sequences. In a later analysis, CDR3 sequences and most-parsimonious VDJ recombination scenarios were assigned using the TCRdist pipeline. A later analysis defined each TCR beta chain by its CDR3 amino acid sequence plus V-gene family, and excluded reads lacking a unique V-gene family. A later analysis removed 592 highly shared, low-generation-probability nucleotide sequences to deal with suspected cross-contamination and a sequencing artifact. In a later analysis, a clonal expansion index was calculated for each public chain from normalized within-repertoire ranks of inferred template counts. In a later analysis, generation probabilities were computed using a VDJ recombination model fitted to out-of-frame rearrangements, and the results were checked against IGoR. In a later analysis, TCR-TCR, TCR-HLA and TCR-CMV co-occurrence was scored with hypergeometric tests, and a repertoire-size bias correction was applied to TCR pairs. In a later analysis, false discovery rates were estimated by permuting HLA or CMV assignments 20 times. In a later analysis, co-occurring TCRs were grouped using DBSCAN, and TCRdist sequence similarity was added for clustering within HLA-allele-positive subsets. For co-occurrence clustering, repertoires with fewer than 30,000 or more than 120,000 public chains were excluded, along with several repertoires with anomalous nucleotide sharing. In its TCRdb copy, this immuneACCESS table keeps in-frame sequences only and misses some clones. Where compared with another copy, unresolved V genes explain less than half of these, and the others have no known cause. That table supplies the V and J calls and clone size; D and trimming were determined from the DNA. Across this sample there are about 150,000 clones, with about two thirds seen only once. Together, the top ten hold under 2.5% of the sample.

The cohort comprised 550 to 700 healthy bone marrow donors. All cohort members were sampled while nominally healthy, although unrecorded immune exposures were likely present. The donor tested CMV seropositive and was one of the 289 seropositive cohort members. A peripheral blood sample was collected from each donor, and TCR beta sequencing was performed on peripheral blood mononuclear cells. The Qiagen DNeasy Blood Extraction Kit was used to extract genomic DNA from the blood cell samples. Sequencing was carried out using PBMCs. This TCR was sampled from a woman in her sixties in good health and CMV-seropositive.

CDR3 loop: CASSPRVGGTDTQYF. The nucleotides are TGTGCCAGCAGCCCCCGGGTCGGGGGGACAGATACGCAGTATTTT. The sequence links TRBV9 to TRBJ2-3; 7 nucleotides in the junction match TRBD2. The germline V gene supplies CDR1 SGDLS and CDR2 YYNGEE. Reading from cysteine to phenylalanine, the CDR3 counts 15 amino acids. Left in the record is the CDR3 DNA by itself, 45 bases read in frame from the first base. Trimming takes 4 bases off V and 3 bases off J; junction bases not matched to a gene: 8.